This entry concerns a single T cell receptor (beta chain). Libraries were prepared by immunoSEQ multiplex PCR; TCRdb keeps only in-frame clonotypes and omits some of them. The sample has around 200,000 clones, around 90% seen once. This entry is derived from a study of blood T cell repertoires in COVID-19. The specimen sequenced was PBMCs or T cells enriched from blood (not recorded which). The source of this sequence is a young woman who had recovered from COVID-19.

This CDR3 reads CASTPGDRGNTIYF. The CDR3 nucleotides are TGTGCCAGCACCCCCGGCGACAGGGGAAACACCATATATTTT. The genes are TRBV28 and TRBJ1-3, with D possibly matching TRBD1 (6 bases). The CDR3 extends over 14 amino acids. Trimming pared 7 bases from V and 4 bases from J, leaving 14 bases between. CDR1 MDHEN and CDR2 SYDVKM come from the germline V gene.